These T cell receptor beta chains were read from a single sample in a study of identifying expanded T cells in peripheral blood. Assay used: immunoSEQ multiplex PCR; TCRdb lists only in-frame clones, some missing. The table lists 65,000 to 95,000 clones, over 80% of them singletons, with about 20% in the top ten. Sequencing was carried out using blood. The receptors come from a person aged 18 to 69 in good health. Each CDR3 is given with its conserved first and last residue. A D gene is named only where the DNA matches it firmly. Expanded clones are given a class, and other clones once, few, many or no size at all.

TRBV7-8	TRBD1	.	TRBJ1-4	TGTGCCAGCAAACACAGGGGCGGTCTCCCCGAAAAACTGTTTTTT	CASKHRGGLPEKLFF
TRBV18	TRBD1	.	TRBJ1-3	TGTGCCAGCTCACCACGGAGGGACAGGGCCGGAAACACCATATATTTT	CASSPRRDRAGNTIYF
TRBV27	.	.	TRBJ2-1	TGTGCCAGCAGTATGACAGGAGGGAGCTACAATGAGCAGTTCTTC	CASSMTGGSYNEQFF
TRBV30	.	.	TRBJ1-5	TGTGCCTCTGCGGACAGACACAATCAGCCCCAGCATTTT	CASADRHNQPQHF
TRBV29-1	.	.	TRBJ2-3	TGCAGCGTTACAGCCCGAGACAGGGGAGGGGATACGCAGTATTTT	CSVTARDRGGDTQYF
TRBV28	TRBD1	.	TRBJ1-4	TGTGCCAGCAGTTTCACAGGGGGCGCGTTTGAAAAACTGTTTTTT	CASSFTGGAFEKLFF
TRBV15	TRBD2	.	TRBJ2-7	TGTGCCACCAGCAGAGGAGCAGTGGGAGGGTACGAGCAGTACTTC	CATSRGAVGGYEQYF
TRBV29-1	.	.	TRBJ2-5	TGCAGCATTGGGTCAGTTAAAGAGACCCAGTACTTC	CSIGSVKETQYF
TRBV6-6	TRBD2	few	TRBJ2-1	TGTGCCAGCATCGAGCGGGATCCGTCCTACAATGAGCAGTTCTTC	CASIERDPSYNEQFF
TRBV13	.	.	TRBJ2-7	TGTGCCAGCAGCACGCTCGGGGGTACCCGCGAGCAGTACTTC	CASSTLGGTREQYF
TRBV19	.	.	TRBJ2-2	TGTGCCAGTAGTAACAGAACCGGGGAGCTGTTTTTT	CASSNRTGELFF
TRBV6-4	.	.	TRBJ2-2	TGTGCCAGCAGTCCAGGATCCGGGGAGCTGTTTTTT	CASSPGSGELFF
TRBV20-1	.	.	TRBJ2-5	TGCAGTGCTAGTGGGGAGACCCAGTACTTC	CSASGETQYF
TRBV7-2	.	.	TRBJ1-1	TGTGCCAGCAGCTTAGTCTCCACTGAAGCTTTCTTT	CASSLVSTEAFF
TRBV5-4	TRBD1	few	TRBJ1-1	TGTGCCAGCAGCTTGACAGGGGGTGTGAACACTGAAGCTTTCTTT	CASSLTGGVNTEAFF
TRBV12-5	TRBD1	.	TRBJ1-1	TGTGCTAGTGGTTTGGCTCAGGGGGCGCGGAACACTGAAGCTTTCTTT	CASGLAQGARNTEAFF
TRBV14	TRBD1	once	TRBJ2-6	TGTGCCAGCAGCCTACGGACAGGGACGAGATGGGCCAACGTCCTGACTTTC	CASSLRTGTRWANVLTF
TRBV18	.	.	TRBJ1-4	TGTGCCAGCTCACCACCCGCAAGAAATGAAAAACTGTTTTTT	CASSPPARNEKLFF
TRBV23-1	TRBD1	.	TRBJ2-2	TGCGCCAGCAGTCAATCTAGCCTCGCGGGACAGGAGAACACCGGGGAGCTGTTTTTT	CASSQSSLAGQENTGELFF
TRBV7-2	.	.	TRBJ2-7	TGTGCCAGCAGCTCCTCGGGCTACGAGCAGTACTTC	CASSSSGYEQYF
TRBV7-2	TRBD1	once	TRBJ1-2	TGTGCCAGCAGCTCCGAGATCGGGACAGGGGTAATTGGCTACACCTTC	CASSSEIGTGVIGYTF
TRBV7-9	.	.	TRBJ1-1	TGTGCCAGCAGCTCCGGGCGAGGCGCTGAAGCTTTCTTT	CASSSGRGAEAFF
TRBV18	.	.	TRBJ1-1	TGTGCCAGCTCACCACAACAAGGACGAGTTGACACTGAAGCTTTCTTT	CASSPQQGRVDTEAFF
TRBV13	.	.	TRBJ2-1	TGTGCCAGCAGGGAGGGGAGCAATGAGCAGTTCTTC	CASREGSNEQFF
TRBV18	.	few	TRBJ2-1	TGTGCCAGCTCAATCGGGCTCCGGGAGAGCGAGCAGTTCTTC	CASSIGLRESEQFF
TRBV4-1	.	.	TRBJ2-2	TGCGCCAGCAGCCCTCGGGACCGATCGAACACCGGGGAGCTGTTTTTT	CASSPRDRSNTGELFF
TRBV19	TRBD2	.	TRBJ2-1	TGTGCCAGTAGTCCCGTAGCGGGACGCGATGAGCAGTTCTTC	CASSPVAGRDEQFF
TRBV5-1	TRBD2	few	TRBJ2-2	TGCGCCAGCAGCAGTGGGACTAGCGTGAACACCGGGGAGCTGTTTTTT	CASSSGTSVNTGELFF
TRBV27	.	.	TRBJ2-7	TGTGCCAGCAGTTTAAGGCAGACTAGCTCCTACGAGCAGTACTTC	CASSLRQTSSYEQYF
TRBV9	.	.	TRBJ2-3	TGTGCCAGCAGCGGGTGGAGGGAGACCTCTAGCACAGATACGCAGTATTTT	CASSGWRETSSTDTQYF
TRBV28	.	.	TRBJ1-3	TGTGCCAGCACTTCGCCAAAGGGAAACACCATATATTTT	CASTSPKGNTIYF
TRBV29-1	TRBD2	.	TRBJ2-1	TGCAGCGTTGACCCAGCGGGAGGGCTTGAGCAGTTCTTC	CSVDPAGGLEQFF
TRBV29-1	TRBD2	.	TRBJ2-1	TGCAGCCTATATGGACTAGCGGGAGTTGGTGAGCAGTTCTTC	CSLYGLAGVGEQFF
TRBV28	.	.	TRBJ2-3	TGTGCCAGCAGTTTACAGGGTGGAGGACCAGATACGCAGTATTTT	CASSLQGGGPDTQYF
TRBV28	.	.	TRBJ2-5	TGTGCCAGCAGCCCGGGGAGTTTATGGGGGCGATCCGGAGAGACCCAGTACTTC	CASSPGSLWGRSGETQYF
TRBV4-2	.	once	TRBJ1-1	TGTGCCAGCAGCCTTTATCAGGGCACTGAAGCTTTCTTT	CASSLYQGTEAFF
TRBV23-1	.	.	TRBJ2-2	TGCGCCAGCAGTCAGCAGGGTGAAGAACAGGGGGAGCTGTTTTTT	CASSQQGEEQGELFF
TRBV6-6	.	.	TRBJ2-3	TGTGCCAGCAGTTCCCTAAGGGGGGACACAGATACGCAGTATTTT	CASSSLRGDTDTQYF
TRBV28	TRBD1	.	TRBJ2-7	TGTGCCAGCAGTTTTTGGACAGGACCATACGAGCAGTACTTC	CASSFWTGPYEQYF
TRBV2	.	.	TRBJ1-1	TGTGCCAGCAGTGGGCAGGGGAACACTGAAGCTTTCTTT	CASSGQGNTEAFF
TRBV6-5	.	.	TRBJ2-3	TGTGCCAGCAGTTACGAGGCTCTGGATACGCAGTATTTT	CASSYEALDTQYF
TRBV15	.	.	TRBJ2-7	TGTGCCACCAGCAGAGATGGGTGGGGATCCTACGAGCAGTACTTC	CATSRDGWGSYEQYF
TRBV2	.	.	TRBJ1-5	TGTGCCAGCAGTGAAGAGACAGGAAGAGATCAGCCCCAGCATTTT	CASSEETGRDQPQHF
TRBV6-5	TRBD2	.	TRBJ2-7	TGTGCCAGCAGTCCTGGACTAGCGGCGACATACGAGCAGTACTTC	CASSPGLAATYEQYF
TRBV15	TRBD1	.	TRBJ1-3	TGTGCCACCAGCAGACCGACGACAGGGATAACGGGAAACACCATATATTTT	CATSRPTTGITGNTIYF
TRBV7-9	.	.	TRBJ2-7	TGTGCCAGCAGCTTCTCAAGCTACCCCTACGAGCAGTACTTC	CASSFSSYPYEQYF
TRBV4-2	TRBD2	few	TRBJ2-2	TGTGCCAGCAGCCACTTAGCGGGAGGGGTCACCGGGGAGCTGTTTTTT	CASSHLAGGVTGELFF
TRBV7-3	.	.	TRBJ2-3	TGTGCCAGCAGCCCGGGACTTAGCACAGATACGCAGTATTTT	CASSPGLSTDTQYF